This T cell receptor (beta chain) came from a study of T cells in Graves' hyperthyroidism and ophthalmopathy (dated 2019 in TCRdb). At the level of the whole study: Peripheral blood samples were taken at the time of initial diagnosis, prior to any treatment. To identify TCR V-J signatures that set the groups apart, the researchers used a discovery cohort of 100 patients, made up of about 44 with Graves' ophthalmopathy and 57 with stable Graves' hyperthyroidism. Prospective prediction of ophthalmopathy was tested in an independent validation cohort consisting of 18 hyperthyroidism patients and over 15 patients who later progressed to ophthalmopathy. The roughly 94 discovery patients were randomly divided into training and test sets at a 7:3 ratio. According to the paper, TCR Vbeta CDR3 sequencing was carried out on 135 peripheral blood samples, which came from 40 to 45 ophthalmopathy, roughly 75 hyperthyroidism and approximately 17 progressor patients. Thyroid tissue and blood T-cell repertoires from roughly 6 Graves' hyperthyroidism patients were also compared in the study. Once sampling was done, hyperthyroidism patients were given methimazole at a starting dose of 30 mg daily, whereas ophthalmopathy patients were given high-dose intravenous methylprednisolone.

Amplification of TCR beta CDR3 regions was carried out from RNA transcripts. The first round of RT-PCR for the TCR CDR3 was performed with the HTBI primer set and the Qiagen OneStep RT-PCR kit. A second multiplex PCR round built the libraries, followed by size selection and purification. Sequencing of the libraries was done on an Illumina HiSeq2000 using paired-end 100 bp reads. The paper's processing steps were these. Raw data were processed with SOAPnuke, discarding reads with adapters, uncalled bases, mean Phred below 15, or no exact constant-primer or identifier match. High-quality paired reads were merged with COPE v1.2.5, and unique nucleotide sequences were defined as clonotypes. Clonotypes were aligned to IMGT TRBV, TRBD and TRBJ reference segments using MiTCR v1.1. The analysis included only V-J combinations with a frequency above 0.0001, which together covered more than 98% of the repertoires. A TCS score was defined as the ratio of F50 (clonal expansion) to E x V (chaos), with BLOSUM62-based TCRdist applied between CDR3 peptides within each V-J. Welch's t-statistics and random forest reduced fewer than 600 V-J features to 13, which were used in a naive Bayes classifier (R e1071). TCRdb trimmed public reads at Q25 via fastp, called clones via MiXCR and kept in-frame beta chains. Every CDR3 protein is listed once, alongside the most common genes and DNA of its rows. TCRdb's processing, not the study's, gives the V and J calls here. The sample contains fewer than 500,000 distinct CDR3 sequences, roughly 15% of them found a single time. About 20% of the sample is in the top ten clones.

Moderately to severely active disease, a Clinical Activity Score of at least 3, a NOSPECS grade of at least 4, and a duration under 3 months were present in ophthalmopathy patients. Any patient with an uncontrolled infection, another autoimmune disease, pregnancy or lactation was excluded. Clinical symptoms, serum thyroxine and TRAb, thyroid ultrasound, and orbital computed tomography formed the basis for the diagnoses. Ficoll-Paque density gradient centrifugation was used to isolate PBMCs from about 10 ml of fresh peripheral blood. Total RNA was extracted using Trizol reagent, and RNA quality was assessed on an Agilent 2100 Bioanalyzer. Paper-wide results and their limitations: No statistical method was used to fix the sample size in advance, and group allocation was not hidden from the investigators. A 13 V-J signature model separated ophthalmopathy from stable hyperthyroidism, with nearly 90% sensitivity and roughly 81% specificity in cross-validation and 80%/75% in testing. Most expanded thyroid clonotypes (frequency above 0.001) were also detected in blood, suggesting blood repertoires may reflect thyroid immune responses. In validation, the model predicted progression to ophthalmopathy with 60% to 71% sensitivity and approximately 72% specificity, a median of around 6.6 months before onset.

The CDR3 holds 15 amino acids from the cysteine to the phenylalanine. Kept here is only the CDR3 DNA, which spans 45 bases and is read in frame from base 1. Deletion took 5 bases off V and 3 bases off J, with a span of 17 bases between the germline ends. As encoded in the germline V gene, CDR1 is MDHEN while CDR2 is SYDVKM. This clonotype came up many times. Its antigen remains unidentified. Qualities for individual bases were not recorded, and no much larger clone is one base off. The rearrangement combines TRBV28 with TRBJ2-7, with TRBD2 tentatively as D gene (5 bases match). The receptor was isolated from a woman aged 30 to 39 with Graves' ophthalmopathy. The source material was blood. This receptor has the CDR3 CASSVGLLVIYEQYF. The DNA sequence is given as TGTGCCAGCAGTGTAGGACTGTTGGTGATCTACGAGCAGTACTTC.